Sequencing of this TCR beta chain was carried out in a study of blood T cells in healthy people across ages. General study findings and limits: The percentage of naive T cells correlated strongly with TCR beta diversity.

It was with a sample-barcoded 5' primer and a J-beta primer mix that a second PCR of roughly 7 to 12 cycles was run. Tagging of each cDNA molecule was performed by a template-switch adaptor with 12 random nucleotides. MiXCR, applied by TCRdb to the 5' RACE reads, yields one record per CDR3 protein. The data hold under 2,000,000 distinct CDR3 sequences, with roughly 50% observed a single time. The length of the CDR3 is 16 residues. Germline CDR1 LGHNA, CDR2 YSLEER. V shed 3 bases, J shed 1 base, and the junction held 3 bases outside the gene matches. This clonotype has a handful of counts. No antigen is known for it.

V is TRBV4-3 and J is TRBJ2-6; the match to TRBD1 covers 7 bases. The receptor was derived from a woman aged 35 to 49 in good health. The specimen was blood. The CDR3 protein is CASSHGTASGANVLTF. The DNA of the CDR3 is TGCGCCAGCAGCCACGGGACAGCATCTGGGGCCAACGTCCTGACTTTC.